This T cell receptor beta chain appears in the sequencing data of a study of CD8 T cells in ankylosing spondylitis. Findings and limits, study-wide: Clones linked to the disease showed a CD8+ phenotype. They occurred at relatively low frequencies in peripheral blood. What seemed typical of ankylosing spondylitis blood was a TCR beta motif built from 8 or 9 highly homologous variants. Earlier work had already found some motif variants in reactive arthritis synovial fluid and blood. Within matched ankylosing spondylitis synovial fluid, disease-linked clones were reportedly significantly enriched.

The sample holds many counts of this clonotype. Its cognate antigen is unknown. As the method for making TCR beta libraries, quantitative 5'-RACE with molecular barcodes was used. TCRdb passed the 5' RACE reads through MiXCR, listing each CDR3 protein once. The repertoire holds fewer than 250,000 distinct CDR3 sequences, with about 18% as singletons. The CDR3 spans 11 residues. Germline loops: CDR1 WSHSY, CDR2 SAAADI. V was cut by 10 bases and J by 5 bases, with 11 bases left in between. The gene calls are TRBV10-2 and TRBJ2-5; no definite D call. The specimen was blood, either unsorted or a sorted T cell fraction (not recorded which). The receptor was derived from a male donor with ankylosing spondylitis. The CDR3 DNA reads TGCGCCACACGCCTTGGGGAGACCCAGTACTTC. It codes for CATRLGETQYF.